The clone carrying this TCR beta chain was seen at least ten times. Its antigen remains unknown. This sample is part of a study of early T cells in non-severe SARS-CoV-2 infection. Study results and limitations: Matches to VDJdb favored anti-spike CD8 responses and missed private and CD4 specificities.

The CDR3 contains 13 residues. The germline gives CDR1 ENHRY, CDR2 SYGVKD. V gave up 10 bases and J gave up 0 bases, with 9 bases separating them. Individual cDNA molecules carried attached unique molecular identifiers. Each CDR3 protein is one row after TCRdb ran MiXCR on the 5' RACE reads. Here the sample spans 25,000 to 30,000 distinct CDR3 sequences, roughly a tenth being singletons. The receptor's source is an adult who was a healthcare worker with PCR-confirmed SARS-CoV-2 infection or an uninfected control (not recorded which). The chain uses TRBV10-3 and TRBJ2-2; D possibly corresponds to TRBD2 (5 bases). Sequencing was performed on whole blood. CDR3 nucleotides: TGTGCCAGCGGACTTGCGAACACCGGGGAGCTGTTTTTT. It yields the protein CASGLANTGELFF.